The following is a TCR beta chain sequence with its context. Other nucleotide sequences from this sample produce the same CDR3. The V and J ends lost 6 bases and 7 bases respectively, with 13 bases between them. The CDR3 has 12 amino acids. The V gene's germline CDR1 is MNHEY and CDR2 SMNVEV (reference sequence). This sample is part of a study of cytomegalovirus exposure and HLA in healthy donors. Primers included in the PCR were 60 Vbeta and 13 Jbeta primers. Sequencing was performed with immunoSEQ multiplex PCR; in TCRdb, only in-frame clones are kept and a portion is missing. The sample has roughly 200,000 clones; 80% to 85% are singletons.

The sequence derives from a man over 45 in good health and CMV-seronegative. The sequenced sample consisted of PBMCs. J is TRBJ2-7 and V is TRBV27, with D maybe TRBD1 (5 bases). The CDR3 loop is CASRGRLYEQYF. The DNA of the CDR3 is TGTGCCAGCAGGGGGCGCTTGTATGAGCAGTACTTC.